What follows are 16 T cell receptor beta chains derived from one specimen sequenced in a study of T cells in localized non-small cell lung cancer (dated by TCRdb to 2018 to 2020). Receptor amplification or capture employed the immunoSEQ multiplex PCR assay. The source is immuneACCESS, and TCRdb retained only in-frame sequences with V and J called. Part of the clones is not carried over; for the studies checked, unresolved V genes explain less than half of this, and the remainder is unexplained. The sample table shows some 140,000 clones, and 80% to 90% are seen once. Jointly, the top ten make up 1.7% of the sample. Source: peripheral blood, taken before any cancer treatment. The receptor set was obtained from a female donor older than 55 with stage I lung adenocarcinoma.

This clone has just one count. The genes are TRBV5-6 and TRBJ2-5; D remains ambiguous. The end of the DNA fits TRBJ2-7 better, so the J call may be wrong. CDR3 length: 15 amino acids. The germline gives CDR1 SGHDT, CDR2 YYEEEE. CDR3 in DNA: TGTGCCAGCAGCTTGGAGGCCCTAATAACGGGCGAGCAGTACTTC. It is translated as CASSLEALITGEQYF.

The V gene is TRBV28, the J gene TRBJ2-7, with 8 bases fitting TRBD1. Germline V lookup: CDR1 MDHEN, CDR2 SYDVKM. This CDR3 spans 15 amino acids. The V and J ends lost 4 bases and 3 bases, in that order; junction bases with no gene match: 8. CDR3 coding DNA: TGTGCCAGCAGTTCTCCGGGACAGGTTTTCTACGAGCAGTACTTC. Translating gives CASSSPGQVFYEQYF.

This chain uses TRBV29-1 with TRBJ2-5; perhaps TRBD1 as D (6 bases). Germline CDR1 reads SQVTM; CDR2 reads ANQGSEA. CDR3 size: 11 residues. V lost 4 bases and J 5 bases, leaving 8 bases between the germline ends. The CDR3: CSVGTAETQYF. Written as DNA, the CDR3 is TGCAGCGTTGGGACAGCGGAGACCCAGTACTTC.

The chain links TRBV6-5 to TRBJ2-3, with D perhaps TRBD2 (6 bases). Germline V gene data show CDR1 as MNHEY and CDR2 as SVGAGI. V lost 7 bases to trimming and J lost 5 bases, with 10 bases between them. This CDR3 is 12 amino acids long. In DNA, the CDR3 is TGTGCCAGCAACCGAGCGGGAGATACGCAGTATTTT. As protein: CASNRAGDTQYF.

V gene TRBV5-1 combines with J gene TRBJ1-5, with TRBD1 matching 10 bases. With 4 bases clipped from V and 0 bases from J, the junction kept 7 bases outside the gene matches. The CDR3 totals 17 residues. The germline CDR1 and CDR2 sequences are SGHRS and YFSETQ. The CDR3 DNA follows: TGCGCCAGCAGCCCCGGGACAGGGGAGGGTAGCAATCAGCCCCAGCATTTT. The encoded protein is CASSPGTGEGSNQPQHF.

The gene calls are TRBV19 and TRBJ1-5; the D gene is possibly TRBD1 (6 bases). CDR1 and CDR2 (germline): LNHDA, SQIVND (reference sequence). The CDR3 runs 20 residues. Deletions cut 5 bases from V and 4 bases from J, with 30 bases between. This CDR3 reads CASSLKLPFLDSQGNQPQHF. DNA for the CDR3: TGTGCCAGTAGTCTTAAACTCCCTTTTCTGGACAGTCAAGGGAATCAGCCCCAGCATTTT. The whole variable domain, filled in from reference TRBV19 and TRBJ1-5, reads DGGITQSPKYLFRKEGQNVTLSCEQNLNHDAMYWYRQDPGQGLRLIYYSQIVNDFQKGDIAEGYSVSREKKESFPLTVTSAQKNPTAFYLCASSLKLPFLDSQGNQPQHFGDGTRLSIL.

The DNA for the CDR3 is TGTGCCAGCAGCGTATCCTGGGGGTCAGATACGCAGTATTTT. Translated: CASSVSWGSDTQYF. The V gene is TRBV9, the J gene TRBJ2-3; possibly TRBD1 or TRBD2 for D (5 bases each). This CDR3 spans 14 amino acids. Trimming shortened V by 1 base and J by 4 bases, and 10 bases separated the two germline ends. The germline V gene has CDR1 SGDLS and CDR2 YYNGEE.

The V call is TRBV19, the J call TRBJ2-2; TRBD2 matches 7 bases. Per the germline V gene, CDR1 is LNHDA and CDR2 is SQIVND (reference sequence). The CDR3 covers 14 residues. V was clipped by 6 bases and J by 5 bases; unmatched bases: 6. In DNA form, the CDR3 reads TGTGCCAGTAGCCGGACTAGAGGGACCGGGGAGCTGTTTTTT. As protein: CASSRTRGTGELFF. The variable domain in full, completed from reference TRBV19 and TRBJ2-2, reads DGGITQSPKYLFRKEGQNVTLSCEQNLNHDAMYWYRQDPGQGLRLIYYSQIVNDFQKGDIAEGYSVSREKKESFPLTVTSAQKNPTAFYLCASSRTRGTGELFFGEGSRLTVL.

The rearrangement joins TRBV15 to TRBJ1-5; D gene uncertain. Trimming removed 0 bases from V and 0 bases from J, with 9 bases in between. The V gene's germline CDR1 is LNHNV and CDR2 YYDKDF (reference sequence). There are 16 residues in the CDR3. The CDR3 nucleotides read TGTGCCACCAGCAGAGACACCTCCTATAGCAATCAGCCCCAGCATTTT. Translated, it gives CATSRDTSYSNQPQHF.

By share, this clone ranks as medium-sized (0.01 to 0.1%). The rearrangement joins TRBV7-8 to TRBJ2-7; D may be TRBD2 (6 bases). The V gene lost 6 bases and the J gene lost 4 bases, with 13 bases spanning the gap. There are 13 residues in the CDR3. The germline V gene encodes CDR1 SGHVS and CDR2 FQNEAQ. CDR3 in amino acids: CASRRGRAYEQYF. The CDR3 nucleotides are TGTGCCAGCAGGCGGGGAAGGGCATACGAGCAGTACTTC.

Written as DNA, the CDR3 is TGTGCCAGCAGTGACGTCGGACAGGCCCAAGAGACCCAGTACTTC. This sequence encodes CASSDVGQAQETQYF. V usage is TRBV2 and J usage is TRBJ2-5; 7 positions match TRBD1. J gave up 1 base and V 3 bases, and 5 bases lay outside the gene matches. CDR1 and CDR2 (germline): SNHLY, FYNNEI. This CDR3 is 15 amino acids long.

The V and J genes are TRBV2 and TRBJ1-1; D call uncertain. The length of the CDR3 is 14 residues. V lost 2 bases and J lost 1, with 8 bases in between. In germline, CDR1 is SNHLY, CDR2 FYNNEI. The CDR3 bases are TGTGCCAGCAGTGAATTCGGGAAGAACACTGAAGCTTTCTTT. It yields the protein CASSEFGKNTEAFF.

J is TRBJ2-3 and V is TRBV7-9; 11 bases agree with TRBD1. The germline gives CDR1 SEHNR, CDR2 FQNEAQ (reference sequence). The trim removed 4 bases at V and 4 bases at J, leaving 4 bases unmatched. The CDR3 has 15 amino acids. The DNA for the CDR3 is TGTGCCAGCAGCTCAGGACAGGGGGCCGCAGATACGCAGTATTTT. Protein: CASSSGQGAADTQYF.

The chain combines TRBV7-8 with TRBJ2-2; 7 nucleotides align to TRBD2. V lost 2 bases, J lost 6 bases, and 12 bases stayed unmatched. This CDR3 is 17 amino acids long. Germline V lookup: CDR1 SGHVS, CDR2 FQNEAQ. The CDR3 nucleotides read TGTGCCAGCAGCTTAAACGGGGCGGGAGCGGCGGCCGGGGAGCTGTTTTTT. It codes for CASSLNGAGAAAGELFF.

This clone has just one count. This chain connects TRBV28 to TRBJ2-6; D perhaps matches TRBD1 (5 bases). Germline V CDR1 and CDR2: MDHEN, SYDVKM. V was clipped by 3 bases and J by 0 bases, with 12 bases between them. This CDR3 is 17 amino acids long. The DNA for the CDR3 is TGTGCCAGCAGTTTGTTTCAGGGTTACTCTGGGGCCAACGTCCTGACTTTC. Translated: CASSLFQGYSGANVLTF.

This rearrangement joins TRBV7-9 to TRBJ2-4; TRBD1 is a possible D gene (5 bases). The CDR3 consists of 15 residues. Deletions cut 5 bases from V and 0 bases from J, with 11 bases between. The germline V gene has CDR1 SEHNR and CDR2 FQNEAQ (reference sequence). The CDR3 region is CASSLTGIAKNIQYF. The CDR3, as DNA: TGTGCCAGCAGCCTAACAGGTATAGCCAAAAACATTCAGTACTTC.